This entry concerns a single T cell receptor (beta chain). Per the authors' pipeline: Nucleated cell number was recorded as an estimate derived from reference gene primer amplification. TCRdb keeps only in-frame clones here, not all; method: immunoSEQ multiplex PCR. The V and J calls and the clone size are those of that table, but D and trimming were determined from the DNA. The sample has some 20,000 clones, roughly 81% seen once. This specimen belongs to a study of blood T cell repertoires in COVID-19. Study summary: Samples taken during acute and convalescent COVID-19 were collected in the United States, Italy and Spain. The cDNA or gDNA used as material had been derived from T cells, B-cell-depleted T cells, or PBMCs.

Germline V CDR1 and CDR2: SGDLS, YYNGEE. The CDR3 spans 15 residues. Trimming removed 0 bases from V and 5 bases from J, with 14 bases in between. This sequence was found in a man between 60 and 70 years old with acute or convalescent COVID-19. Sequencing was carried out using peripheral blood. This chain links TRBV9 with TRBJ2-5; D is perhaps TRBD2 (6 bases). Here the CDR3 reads CASSVGPNRGETQYF. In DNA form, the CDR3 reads TGTGCCAGCAGCGTAGGGCCCAATCGGGGGGAGACCCAGTACTTC.